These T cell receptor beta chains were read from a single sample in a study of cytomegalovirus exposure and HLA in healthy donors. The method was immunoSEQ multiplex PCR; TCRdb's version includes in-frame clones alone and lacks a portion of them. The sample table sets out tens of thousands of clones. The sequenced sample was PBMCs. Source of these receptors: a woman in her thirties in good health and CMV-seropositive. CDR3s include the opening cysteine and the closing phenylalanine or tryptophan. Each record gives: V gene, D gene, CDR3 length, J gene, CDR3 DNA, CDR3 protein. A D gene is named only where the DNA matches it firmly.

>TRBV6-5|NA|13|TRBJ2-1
TGTGCCAGCAGGGAGACAGGTTCCAATGAGCAGTTCTTC
CASRETGSNEQFF
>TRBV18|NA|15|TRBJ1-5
TGTGCCAGCTCACCTGGACAAGATGCAATCAGTTCCCAGCATTTT
CASSPGQDAISSQHF
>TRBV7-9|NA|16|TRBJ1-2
TGTGCCAGCAGACCGACGGGGGGGGTTTTTCTCTATGGCTACACCTTC
CASRPTGGVFLYGYTF
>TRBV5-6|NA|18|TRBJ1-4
TGTGCCAGCATGACCGGGACAAACTCCCCGGGGAGAGACGAAAAACTGTTTTTT
CASMTGTNSPGRDEKLFF
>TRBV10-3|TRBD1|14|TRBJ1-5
TGTGCCATCAGGGGGGACAGTTCCGCCGAACCCCAGCATTTT
CAIRGDSSAEPQHF
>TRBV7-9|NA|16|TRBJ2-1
TGTGCCAGCAGCTTATCGGGCAGGGGAGGGGGCAATGAGCAGTTCTTC
CASSLSGRGGGNEQFF
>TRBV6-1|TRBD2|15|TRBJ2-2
TGTGCCAGCAGCCTACTAGCGGGAGGGGCCGGGGAGCTGTTTTTT
CASSLLAGGAGELFF
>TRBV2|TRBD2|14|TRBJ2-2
TGTGCCAGCCTACTAGCGGGTGTTAGAGGGGAGCTGTTTTTT
CASLLAGVRGELFF
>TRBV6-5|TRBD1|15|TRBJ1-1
TGTGCCAGCAGTTACTCGAGGGGGCTGAATACTGAAGCTTTCTTT
CASSYSRGLNTEAFF
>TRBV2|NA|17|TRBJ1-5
TGTGCCAGCAGTGAAAACTCCATCCTACAGGGTCGTCAGCCCCAGCATTTT
CASSENSILQGRQPQHF
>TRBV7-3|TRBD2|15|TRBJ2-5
TGTGCCAGCAGCTCCGGGACTAGCGGGAGTAAGACCCAGTACTTC
CASSSGTSGSKTQYF
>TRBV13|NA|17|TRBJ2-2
TGTGCCAGCAGCTCCATCACCGCGGGGTCGAACACCGGGGAGCTGTTTTTT
CASSSITAGSNTGELFF
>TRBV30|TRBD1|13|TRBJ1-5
TGTGCCTGTGGAGGCAGGGGGCTTGGGCCCCAGCATTTT
CACGGRGLGPQHF
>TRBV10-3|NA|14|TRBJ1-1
TGTGCCATCAGTGAGCCACAGGTGAACACTGAAGCTTTCTTT
CAISEPQVNTEAFF
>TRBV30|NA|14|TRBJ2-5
TGTGCCTGGAGAGGAAGGGACTGGGAAGAGACCCAGTACTTC
CAWRGRDWEETQYF
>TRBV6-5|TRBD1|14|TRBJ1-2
TGTGCCAGCAGTTACTCCGGGACAGGCCATGGCTACACCTTC
CASSYSGTGHGYTF
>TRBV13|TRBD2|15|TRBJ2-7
TGTGCCAGCAGCCCCCGGGAGGGGGGAGCCTACGAGCAGTACTTC
CASSPREGGAYEQYF
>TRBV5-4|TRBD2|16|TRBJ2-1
TGTGCCAGCAGCCCTAACGGGGGGGACTCCGACAATGAGCAGTTCTTC
CASSPNGGDSDNEQFF
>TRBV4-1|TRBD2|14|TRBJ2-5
TGCGCCAGCAGCCAAGCCCCGGGAGGAGAGACCCAGTACTTC
CASSQAPGGETQYF
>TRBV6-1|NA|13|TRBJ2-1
TGTGCCAGCAGTGAAGGCGGTAGGAGGGTCGGGTTCTTC
CASSEGGRRVGFF
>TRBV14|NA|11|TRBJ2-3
TGTGCCAGCAGCCCAGGTTATACGCAGTATTTT
CASSPGYTQYF
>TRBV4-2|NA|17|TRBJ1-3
TGTGCCAGCAGCCAGTCCCTTTTGGGCAGCTCTGGAAACACCATATATTTT
CASSQSLLGSSGNTIYF
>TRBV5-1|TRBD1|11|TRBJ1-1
TGCGCCAGCAGCCGGACAGGGGAGGCTTTCTTT
CASSRTGEAFF
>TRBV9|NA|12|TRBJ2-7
TGTGCCAACGGGGAACGGGTCGACGAGCAGTACTTC
CANGERVDEQYF
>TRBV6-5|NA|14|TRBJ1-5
TGTGCCAGCAGGGAACAGGGCCCCAATCAGCCCCAGCATTTT
CASREQGPNQPQHF
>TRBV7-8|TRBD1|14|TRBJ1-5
TGTGCCAGCAGCGGGACAGGGGGCAGGCAGCCCCAGCATTTT
CASSGTGGRQPQHF
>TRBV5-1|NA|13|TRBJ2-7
TGCGCCAGCAGCCCTAGCCTACGATACGAGCAGTACTTC
CASSPSLRYEQYF
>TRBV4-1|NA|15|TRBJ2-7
TGCGCCAGCAGCCAAGTGGAGGACGGCAGCTACGAGCAGTACTTC
CASSQVEDGSYEQYF
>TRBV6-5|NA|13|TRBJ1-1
TGTGCCAGCAGGGACGGACAGTACACTGAAGCTTTCTTT
CASRDGQYTEAFF
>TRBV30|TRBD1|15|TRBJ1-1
TGTGCCTGGAGTGTACTCGGACAGGGGAACACTGAAGATTTCTTT
CAWSVLGQGNTEDFF
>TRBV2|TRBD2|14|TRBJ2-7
TGTGCCAGCAGTGAACGTAGCGGGAGATACGAGCAGTACTTC
CASSERSGRYEQYF
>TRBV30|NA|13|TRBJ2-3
TGTGCCTGGAGAAGGGGGAGGGTGGGTACGCAGTATTTT
CAWRRGRVGTQYF
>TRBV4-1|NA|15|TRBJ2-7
TGCGCCAGCAGCCAACAGGCGGGTACCTCCTACGAGCAGTACTTC
CASSQQAGTSYEQYF
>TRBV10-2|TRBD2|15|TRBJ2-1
TGCGCCAGCAGTGAACCAGCGGGGGGAGACAATGAGCAGTTCTTC
CASSEPAGGDNEQFF
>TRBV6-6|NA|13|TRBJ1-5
TGTGCCAGCAGTTACTCCCTAAATCAGCCCCAGCATTTT
CASSYSLNQPQHF
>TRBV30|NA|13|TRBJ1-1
TGTGCCTGGAGTGGGCCCTCAGGCTCTGAAGCTTTCTTT
CAWSGPSGSEAFF
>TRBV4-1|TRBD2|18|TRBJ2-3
TGCGCCAGCAGCCACAAGACTAGCGGGGCCGGTGGTGCAGATACGCAGTATTTT
CASSHKTSGAGGADTQYF
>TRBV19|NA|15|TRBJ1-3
TGTGCCAGTAGTTCAACAGGAGTCTCTGGAAACACCATATATTTT
CASSSTGVSGNTIYF
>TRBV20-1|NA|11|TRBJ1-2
TGCAGTGCTCGGACAGCCTATGGCTACACCTTC
CSARTAYGYTF